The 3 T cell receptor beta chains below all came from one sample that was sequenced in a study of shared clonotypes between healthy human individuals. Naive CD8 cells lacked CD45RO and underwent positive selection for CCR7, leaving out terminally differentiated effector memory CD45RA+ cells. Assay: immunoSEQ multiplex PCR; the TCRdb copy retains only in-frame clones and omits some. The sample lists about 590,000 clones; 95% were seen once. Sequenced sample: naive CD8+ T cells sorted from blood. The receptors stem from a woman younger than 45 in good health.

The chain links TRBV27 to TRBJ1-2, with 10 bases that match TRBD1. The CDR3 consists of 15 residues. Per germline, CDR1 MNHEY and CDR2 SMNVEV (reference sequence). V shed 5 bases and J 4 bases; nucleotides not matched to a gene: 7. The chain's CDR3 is CASSPGQGGVYGYTF. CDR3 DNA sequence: TGTGCCAGCAGTCCAGGACAGGGGGGGGTCTATGGCTACACCTTC.

In DNA form, the CDR3 reads TGTGCCAGCAGTTCCGGAGGCGGGGAGCTGTTTTTT. Translation: CASSSGGGELFF. This rearrangement joins TRBV27 to TRBJ2-2, with D tentatively TRBD2 (5 bases). V was shortened by 4 bases and J by 7 bases, with 7 bases between the two germline ends. CDR1 and CDR2 (germline): MNHEY, SMNVEV (reference sequence). CDR3 size: 12 residues.

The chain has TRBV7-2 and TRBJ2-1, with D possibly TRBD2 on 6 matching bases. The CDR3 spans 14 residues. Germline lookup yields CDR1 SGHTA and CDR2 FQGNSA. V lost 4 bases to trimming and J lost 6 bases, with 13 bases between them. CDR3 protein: CASSWGFSGNEQFF. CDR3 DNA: TGTGCCAGCAGCTGGGGATTTAGCGGCAATGAGCAGTTCTTC.